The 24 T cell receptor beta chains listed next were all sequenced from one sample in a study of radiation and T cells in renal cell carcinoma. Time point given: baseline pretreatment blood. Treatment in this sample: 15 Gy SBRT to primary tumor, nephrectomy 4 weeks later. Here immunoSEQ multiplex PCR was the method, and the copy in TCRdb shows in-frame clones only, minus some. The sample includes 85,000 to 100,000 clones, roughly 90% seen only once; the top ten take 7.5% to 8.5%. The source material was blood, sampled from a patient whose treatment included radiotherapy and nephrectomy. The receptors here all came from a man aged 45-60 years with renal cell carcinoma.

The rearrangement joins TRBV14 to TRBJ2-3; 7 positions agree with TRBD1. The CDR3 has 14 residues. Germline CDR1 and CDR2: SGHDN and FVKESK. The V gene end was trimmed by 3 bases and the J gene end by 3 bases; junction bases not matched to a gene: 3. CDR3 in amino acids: CASSHGQVTDTQYF. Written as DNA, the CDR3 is TGTGCCAGCAGCCACGGACAGGTGACAGATACGCAGTATTTT.

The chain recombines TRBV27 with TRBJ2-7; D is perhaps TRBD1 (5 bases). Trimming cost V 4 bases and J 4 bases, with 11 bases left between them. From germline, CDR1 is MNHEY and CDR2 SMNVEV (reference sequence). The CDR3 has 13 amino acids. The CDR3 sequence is CASSWGAGYEQYF. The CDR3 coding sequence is TGTGCCAGCAGTTGGGGCGCTGGATACGAGCAGTACTTC.

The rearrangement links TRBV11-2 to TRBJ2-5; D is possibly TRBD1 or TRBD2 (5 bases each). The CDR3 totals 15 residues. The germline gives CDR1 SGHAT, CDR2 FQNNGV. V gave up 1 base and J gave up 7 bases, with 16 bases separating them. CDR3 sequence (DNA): TGTGCCAGCAGCTTAGTTAGAGGGGCATGGGTGACCCAGTACTTC. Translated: CASSLVRGAWVTQYF.

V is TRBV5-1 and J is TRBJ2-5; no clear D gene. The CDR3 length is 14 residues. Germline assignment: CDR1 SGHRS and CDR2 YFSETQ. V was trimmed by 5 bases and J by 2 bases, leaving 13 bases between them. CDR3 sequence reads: CASSRQPPQETQYF. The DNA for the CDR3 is TGCGCCAGCAGTCGGCAGCCCCCTCAAGAGACCCAGTACTTC.

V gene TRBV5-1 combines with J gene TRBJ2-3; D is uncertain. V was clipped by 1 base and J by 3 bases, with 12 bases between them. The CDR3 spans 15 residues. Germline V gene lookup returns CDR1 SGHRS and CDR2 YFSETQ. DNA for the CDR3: TGCGCCAGCAGCTTGTCGGGCAGGATTACAGATACGCAGTATTTT. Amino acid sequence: CASSLSGRITDTQYF.

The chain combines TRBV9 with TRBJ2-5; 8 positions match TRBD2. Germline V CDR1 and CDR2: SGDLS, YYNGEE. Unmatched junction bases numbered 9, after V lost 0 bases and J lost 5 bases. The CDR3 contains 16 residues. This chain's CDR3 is CASSVAGGRSMETQYF. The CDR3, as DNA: TGTGCCAGCAGCGTAGCTGGCGGGAGGAGTATGGAGACCCAGTACTTC.

Written as DNA, the CDR3 is TGTGCCAGCAAAACTAGCGGGAGAAATGAGCAGTTCTTC. Translation: CASKTSGRNEQFF. V usage is TRBV27 and J usage is TRBJ2-1; 11 bases are a match to TRBD2. This CDR3 has 13 amino acids. J lost 7 bases, V lost 7 bases, and 3 bases had no gene match. Looked up from germline, CDR1 is MNHEY and CDR2 is SMNVEV (reference sequence).

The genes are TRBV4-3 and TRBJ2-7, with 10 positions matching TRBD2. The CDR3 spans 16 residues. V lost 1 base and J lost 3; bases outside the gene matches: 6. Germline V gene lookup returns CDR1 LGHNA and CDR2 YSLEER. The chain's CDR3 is CASSQALAGGRYEQYF. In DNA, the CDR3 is TGCGCCAGCAGCCAAGCCTTAGCGGGGGGCCGCTACGAGCAGTACTTC.

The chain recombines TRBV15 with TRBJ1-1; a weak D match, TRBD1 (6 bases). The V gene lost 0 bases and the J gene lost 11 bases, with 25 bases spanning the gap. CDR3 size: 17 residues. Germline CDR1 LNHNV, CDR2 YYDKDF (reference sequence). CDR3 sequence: CATSRDRGRLTAESAFF. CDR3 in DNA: TGTGCCACCAGCAGAGACAGGGGAAGATTGACCGCCGAAAGCGCTTTCTTT. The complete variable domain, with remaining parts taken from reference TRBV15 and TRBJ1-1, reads DAMVIQNPRYQVTQFGKPVTLSCSQTLNHNVMYWYQQKSSQAPKLLFHYYDKDFNNEADTPDNFQSRRPNTSFCFLDIRSPGLGDTAMYLCATSRDRGRLTAESAFFGQGTRLTVV.

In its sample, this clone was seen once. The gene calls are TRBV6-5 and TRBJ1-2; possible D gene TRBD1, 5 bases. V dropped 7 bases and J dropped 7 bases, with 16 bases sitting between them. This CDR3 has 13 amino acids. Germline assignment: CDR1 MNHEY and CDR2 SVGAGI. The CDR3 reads CASNLVQGGGYTF. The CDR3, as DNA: TGTGCCAGCAATCTGGTGCAGGGCGGTGGCTACACCTTC.

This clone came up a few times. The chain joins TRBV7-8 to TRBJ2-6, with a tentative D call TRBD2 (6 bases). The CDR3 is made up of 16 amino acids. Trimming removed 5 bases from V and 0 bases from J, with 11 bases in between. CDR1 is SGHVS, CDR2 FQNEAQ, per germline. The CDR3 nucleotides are TGTGCCAGCAGCCTCGTGCGGGGCTCTGGGGCCAACGTCCTGACTTTC. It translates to CASSLVRGSGANVLTF.

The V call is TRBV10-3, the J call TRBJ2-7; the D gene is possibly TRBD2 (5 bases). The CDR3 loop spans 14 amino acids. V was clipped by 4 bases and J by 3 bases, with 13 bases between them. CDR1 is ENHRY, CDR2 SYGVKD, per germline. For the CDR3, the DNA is TGTGCCATCAGTGGCACAGTAGCGTTCTACGAGCAGTACTTC. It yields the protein CAISGTVAFYEQYF.

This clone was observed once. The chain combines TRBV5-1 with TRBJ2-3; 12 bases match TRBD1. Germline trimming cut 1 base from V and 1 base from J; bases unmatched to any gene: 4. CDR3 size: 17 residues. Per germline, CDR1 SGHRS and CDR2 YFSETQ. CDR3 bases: TGCGCCAGCAGCTTGTCGGGACAGGGGGCTGGCACAGATACGCAGTATTTT. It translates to CASSLSGQGAGTDTQYF. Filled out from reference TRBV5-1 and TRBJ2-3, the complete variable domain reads KAGVTQTPRYLIKTRGQQVTLSCSPISGHRSVSWYQQTPGQGLQFLFEYFSETQRNKGNFPGRFSGRQFSNSRSEMNVSTLELGDSALYLCASSLSGQGAGTDTQYFGPGTRLTVL.

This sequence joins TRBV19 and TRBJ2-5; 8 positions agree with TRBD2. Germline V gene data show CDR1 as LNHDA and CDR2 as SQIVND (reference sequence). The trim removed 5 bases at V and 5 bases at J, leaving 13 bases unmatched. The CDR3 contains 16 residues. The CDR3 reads CASSFPAGLGVETQYF. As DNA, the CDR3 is TGTGCCAGTAGTTTCCCGGCGGGACTAGGGGTTGAGACCCAGTACTTC.

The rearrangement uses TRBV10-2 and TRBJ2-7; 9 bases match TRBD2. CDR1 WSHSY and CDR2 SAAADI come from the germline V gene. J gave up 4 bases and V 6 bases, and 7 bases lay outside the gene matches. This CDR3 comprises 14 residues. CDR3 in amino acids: CASRAGGPPYEQYF. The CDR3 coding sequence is TGCGCCAGCAGGGCGGGAGGGCCGCCGTACGAGCAGTACTTC.

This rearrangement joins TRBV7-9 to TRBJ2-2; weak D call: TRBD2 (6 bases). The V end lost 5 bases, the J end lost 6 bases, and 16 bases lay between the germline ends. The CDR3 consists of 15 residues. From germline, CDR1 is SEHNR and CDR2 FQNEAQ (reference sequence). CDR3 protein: CASSPSSGRAGELFF. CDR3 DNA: TGTGCCAGCAGCCCTTCGAGCGGGCGGGCCGGGGAGCTGTTTTTT. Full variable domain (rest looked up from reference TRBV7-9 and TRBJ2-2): DTGVSQNPRHKITKRGQNVTFRCDPISEHNRLYWYRQTLGQGPEFLTYFQNEAQLEKSRLLSDRFSAERPKGSFSTLEIQRTEQGDSAMYLCASSPSSGRAGELFFGEGSRLTVL.

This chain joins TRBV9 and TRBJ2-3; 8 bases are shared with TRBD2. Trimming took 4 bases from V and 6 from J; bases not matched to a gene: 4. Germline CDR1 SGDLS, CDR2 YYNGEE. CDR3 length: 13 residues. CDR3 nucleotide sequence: TGTGCCAGCAGCCCCTCGGGAGGGGATACGCAGTATTTT. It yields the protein CASSPSGGDTQYF.

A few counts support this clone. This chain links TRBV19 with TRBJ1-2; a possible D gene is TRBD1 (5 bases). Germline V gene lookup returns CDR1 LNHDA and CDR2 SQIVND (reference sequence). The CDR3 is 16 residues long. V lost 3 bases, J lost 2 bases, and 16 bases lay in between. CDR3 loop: CASSMGWGWGNYGYTF. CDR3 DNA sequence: TGTGCCAGTAGTATGGGCTGGGGATGGGGGAACTATGGCTACACCTTC.

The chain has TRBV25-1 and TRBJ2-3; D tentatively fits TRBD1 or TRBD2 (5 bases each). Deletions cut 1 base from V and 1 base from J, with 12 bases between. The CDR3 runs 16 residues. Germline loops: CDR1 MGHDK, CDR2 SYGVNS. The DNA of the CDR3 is TGTGCCAGCAGTGAATCGGGGCTAGCCCGCACAGATACGCAGTATTTT. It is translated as CASSESGLARTDTQYF. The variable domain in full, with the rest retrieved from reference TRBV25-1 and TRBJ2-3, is EADIYQTPRYLVIGTGKKITLECSQTMGHDKMYWYQQDPGMELHLIHYSYGVNSTEKGDLSSESTVSRIRTEHFPLTLESARPSHTSQYLCASSESGLARTDTQYFGPGTRLTVL.

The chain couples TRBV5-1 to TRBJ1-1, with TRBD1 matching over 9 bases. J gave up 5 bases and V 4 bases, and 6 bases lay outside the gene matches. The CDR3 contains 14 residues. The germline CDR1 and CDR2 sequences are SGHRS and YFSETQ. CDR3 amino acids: CASSVIQGATEAFF. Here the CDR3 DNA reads TGCGCCAGCAGCGTCATACAGGGGGCGACTGAAGCTTTCTTT.

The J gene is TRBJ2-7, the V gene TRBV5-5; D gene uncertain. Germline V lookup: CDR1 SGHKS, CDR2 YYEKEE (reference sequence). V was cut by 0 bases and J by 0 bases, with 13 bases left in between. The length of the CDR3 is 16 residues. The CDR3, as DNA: TGTGCCAGCAGCTTGGGTCAGGACCAACTCTCCTACGAGCAGTACTTC. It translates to CASSLGQDQLSYEQYF.

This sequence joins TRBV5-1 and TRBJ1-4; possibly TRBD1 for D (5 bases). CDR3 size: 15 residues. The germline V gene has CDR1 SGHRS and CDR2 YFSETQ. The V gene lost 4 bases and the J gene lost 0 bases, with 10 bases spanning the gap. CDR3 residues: CASSAPGATNEKLFF. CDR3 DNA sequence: TGCGCCAGCAGCGCCCCGGGGGCAACTAATGAAAAACTGTTTTTT.

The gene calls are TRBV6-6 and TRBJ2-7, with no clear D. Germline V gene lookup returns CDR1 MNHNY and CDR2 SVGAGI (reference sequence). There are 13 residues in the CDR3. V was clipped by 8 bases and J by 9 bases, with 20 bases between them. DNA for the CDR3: TGTGCCAGCTTGGCAGATTCGAAACACGGGCAGTACTTC. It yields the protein CASLADSKHGQYF.

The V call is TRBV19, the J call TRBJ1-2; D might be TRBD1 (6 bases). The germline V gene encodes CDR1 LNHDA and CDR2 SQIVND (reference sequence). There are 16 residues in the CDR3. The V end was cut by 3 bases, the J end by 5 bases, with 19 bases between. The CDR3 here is CASSIAPTGRGYGYTF. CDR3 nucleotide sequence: TGTGCCAGTAGTATCGCCCCCACAGGGCGGGGATATGGCTACACCTTC.